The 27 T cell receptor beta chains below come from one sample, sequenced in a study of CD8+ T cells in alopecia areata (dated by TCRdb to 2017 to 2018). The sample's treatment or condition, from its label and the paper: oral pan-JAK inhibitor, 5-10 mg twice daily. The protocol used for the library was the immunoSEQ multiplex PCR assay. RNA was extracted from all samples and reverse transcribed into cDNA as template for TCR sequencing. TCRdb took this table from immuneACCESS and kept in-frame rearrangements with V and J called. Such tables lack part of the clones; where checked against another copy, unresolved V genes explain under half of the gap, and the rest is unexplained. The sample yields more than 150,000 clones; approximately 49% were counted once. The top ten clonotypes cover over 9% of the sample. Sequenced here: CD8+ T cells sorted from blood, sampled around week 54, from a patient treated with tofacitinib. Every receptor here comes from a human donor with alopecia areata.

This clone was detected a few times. The CDR3 DNA follows: TGTGCCAGCAGTCAGCGGGGCCGAAACGGTGGAGAGCAGTACTTC. Amino acid sequence: CASSQRGRNGGEQYF. This sequence joins TRBV27 and TRBJ2-7; the match to TRBD2 covers 7 bases. Per the germline V gene, CDR1 is MNHEY and CDR2 is SMNVEV (reference sequence). CDR3 size: 15 residues. V lost 5 bases to trimming and J lost 7 bases; unmatched junction nucleotides: 14.

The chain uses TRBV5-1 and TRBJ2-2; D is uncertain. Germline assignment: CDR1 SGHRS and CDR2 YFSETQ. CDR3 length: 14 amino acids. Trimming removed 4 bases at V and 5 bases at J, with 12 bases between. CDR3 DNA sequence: TGCGCCAGCAGCACTGCCCCGGAGACCGGGGAGCTGTTTTTT. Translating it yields CASSTAPETGELFF.

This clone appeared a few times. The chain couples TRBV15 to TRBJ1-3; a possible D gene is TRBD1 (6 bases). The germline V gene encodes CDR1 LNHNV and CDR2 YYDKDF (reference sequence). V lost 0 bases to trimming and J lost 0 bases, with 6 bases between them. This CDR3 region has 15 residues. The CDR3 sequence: CATSREGGSGNTIYF. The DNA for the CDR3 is TGTGCCACCAGCAGAGAAGGGGGCTCTGGAAACACCATATATTTT.

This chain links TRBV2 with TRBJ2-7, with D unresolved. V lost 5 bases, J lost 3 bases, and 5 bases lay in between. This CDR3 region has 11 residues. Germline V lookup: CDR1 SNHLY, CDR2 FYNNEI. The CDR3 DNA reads TGTGCCAGCAGTCCATTCTACGAGCAGTACTTC. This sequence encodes CASSPFYEQYF.

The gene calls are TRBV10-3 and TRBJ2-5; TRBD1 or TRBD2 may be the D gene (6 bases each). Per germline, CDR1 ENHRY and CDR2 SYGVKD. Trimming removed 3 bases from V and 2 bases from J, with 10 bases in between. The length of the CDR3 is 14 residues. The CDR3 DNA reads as TGTGCCATCAGTGAACGAGGGGGGCAAGAGACCCAGTACTTC. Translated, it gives CAISERGGQETQYF.

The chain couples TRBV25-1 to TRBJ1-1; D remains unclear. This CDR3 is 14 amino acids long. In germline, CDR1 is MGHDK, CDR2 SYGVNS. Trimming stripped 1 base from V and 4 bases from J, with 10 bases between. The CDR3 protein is CASSELPVGTEAFF. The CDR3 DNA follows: TGTGCCAGCAGTGAATTACCGGTGGGCACTGAAGCTTTCTTT.

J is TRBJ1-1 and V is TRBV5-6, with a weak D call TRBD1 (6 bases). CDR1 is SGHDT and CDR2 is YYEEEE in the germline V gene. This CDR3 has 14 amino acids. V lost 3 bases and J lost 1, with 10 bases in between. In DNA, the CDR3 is TGTGCCAGCAGCTATAGGACAGCGAACACTGAAGCTTTCTTT. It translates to CASSYRTANTEAFF.

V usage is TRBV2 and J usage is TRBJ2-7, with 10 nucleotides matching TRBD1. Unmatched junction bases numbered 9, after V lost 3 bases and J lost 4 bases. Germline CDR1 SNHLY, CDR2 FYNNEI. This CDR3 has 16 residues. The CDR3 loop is CASSEGMTGGGYEQYF. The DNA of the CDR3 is TGTGCCAGCAGTGAGGGCATGACAGGGGGCGGGTACGAGCAGTACTTC.

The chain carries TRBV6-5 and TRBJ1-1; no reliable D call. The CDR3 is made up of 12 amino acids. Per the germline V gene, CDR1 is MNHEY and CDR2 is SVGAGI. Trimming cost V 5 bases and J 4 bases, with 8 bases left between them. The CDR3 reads CASSENSTEAFF. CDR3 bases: TGTGCCAGCAGTGAGAACAGCACTGAAGCTTTCTTT.

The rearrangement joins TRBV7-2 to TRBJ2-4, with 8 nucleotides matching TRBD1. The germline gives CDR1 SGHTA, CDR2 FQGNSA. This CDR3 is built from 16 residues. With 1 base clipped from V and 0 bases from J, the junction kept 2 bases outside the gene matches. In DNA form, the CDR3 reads TGTGCCAGCAGCTTAGGACAGGGGTCAGCCAAAAACATTCAGTACTTC. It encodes CASSLGQGSAKNIQYF.

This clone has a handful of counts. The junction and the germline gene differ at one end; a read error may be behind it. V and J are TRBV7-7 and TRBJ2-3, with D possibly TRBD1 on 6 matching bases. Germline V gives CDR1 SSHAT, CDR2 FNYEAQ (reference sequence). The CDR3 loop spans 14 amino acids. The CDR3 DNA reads TGTGCTAGCAGCAGATACAGGGATGATGCTACGCAGTATTTT. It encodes CASSRYRDDATQYF.

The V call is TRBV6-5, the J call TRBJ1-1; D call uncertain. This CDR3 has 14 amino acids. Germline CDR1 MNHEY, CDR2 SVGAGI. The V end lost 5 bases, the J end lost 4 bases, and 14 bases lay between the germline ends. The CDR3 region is CASSPGPSSTEAFF. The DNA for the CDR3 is TGTGCCAGCAGTCCGGGCCCTTCGAGCACTGAAGCTTTCTTT.

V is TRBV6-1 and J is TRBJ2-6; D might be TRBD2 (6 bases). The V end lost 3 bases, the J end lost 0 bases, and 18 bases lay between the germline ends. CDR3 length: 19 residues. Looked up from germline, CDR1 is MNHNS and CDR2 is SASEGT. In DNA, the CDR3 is TGTGCCAGCAGTGAGATAGTTGGGGGGACCGACTCTGGGGCCAACGTCCTGACTTTC. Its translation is CASSEIVGGTDSGANVLTF.

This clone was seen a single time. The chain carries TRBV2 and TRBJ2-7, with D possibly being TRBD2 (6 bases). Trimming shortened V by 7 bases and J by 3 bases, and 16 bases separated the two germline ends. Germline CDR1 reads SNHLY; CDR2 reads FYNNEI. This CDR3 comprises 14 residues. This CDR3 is CASTPGEEYYEQYF. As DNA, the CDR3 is TGTGCCAGCACACCGGGAGAGGAGTACTACGAGCAGTACTTC.

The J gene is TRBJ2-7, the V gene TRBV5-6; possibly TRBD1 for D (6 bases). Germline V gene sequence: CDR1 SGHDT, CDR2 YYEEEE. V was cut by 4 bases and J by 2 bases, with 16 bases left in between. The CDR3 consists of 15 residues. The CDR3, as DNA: TGTGCCAGCAGCCTGGACAGTAGAGGAACCTACGAGCAGTACTTC. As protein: CASSLDSRGTYEQYF.

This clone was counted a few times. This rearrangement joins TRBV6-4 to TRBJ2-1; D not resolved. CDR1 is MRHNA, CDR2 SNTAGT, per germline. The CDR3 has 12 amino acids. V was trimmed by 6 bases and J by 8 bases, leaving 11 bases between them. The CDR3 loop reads CASSPQADEQFF. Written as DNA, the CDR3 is TGTGCCAGCAGCCCCCAGGCTGATGAGCAGTTCTTC.

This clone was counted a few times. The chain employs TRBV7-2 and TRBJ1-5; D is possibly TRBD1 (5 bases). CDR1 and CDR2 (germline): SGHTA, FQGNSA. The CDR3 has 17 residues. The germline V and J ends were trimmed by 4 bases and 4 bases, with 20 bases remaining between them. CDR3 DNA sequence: TGTGCCAGCAGCTCGAATCAGGGTTGGGGTGGGAATCAGCCCCAGCATTTT. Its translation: CASSSNQGWGGNQPQHF.

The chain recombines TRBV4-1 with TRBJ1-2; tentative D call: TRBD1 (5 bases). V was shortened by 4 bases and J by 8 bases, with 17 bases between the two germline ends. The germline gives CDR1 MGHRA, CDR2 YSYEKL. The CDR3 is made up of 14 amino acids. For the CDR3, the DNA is TGCGCCAGCAGCCTCAGGGTTCAAGCGTCGGGCTACACCTTC. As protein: CASSLRVQASGYTF.

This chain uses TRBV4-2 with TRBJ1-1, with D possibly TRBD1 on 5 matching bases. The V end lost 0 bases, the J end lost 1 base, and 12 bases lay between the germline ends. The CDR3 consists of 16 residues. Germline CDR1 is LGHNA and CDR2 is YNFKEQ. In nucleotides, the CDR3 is TGTGCCAGCAGCCAAGATACTGGACATAGGAACACTGAAGCTTTCTTT. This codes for CASSQDTGHRNTEAFF.

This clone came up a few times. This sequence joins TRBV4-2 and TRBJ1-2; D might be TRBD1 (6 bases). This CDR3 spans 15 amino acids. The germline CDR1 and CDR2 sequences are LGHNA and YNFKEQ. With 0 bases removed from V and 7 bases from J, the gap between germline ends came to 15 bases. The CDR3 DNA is TGTGCCAGCAGCCAAGAATCCGACAGGCTCTGTGGCTACACCTTC. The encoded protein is CASSQESDRLCGYTF.

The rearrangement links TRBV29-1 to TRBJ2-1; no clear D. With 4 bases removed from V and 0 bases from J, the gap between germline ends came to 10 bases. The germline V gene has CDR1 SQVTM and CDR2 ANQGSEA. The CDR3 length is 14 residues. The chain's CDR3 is CSVAGASSYNEQFF. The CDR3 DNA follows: TGCAGCGTTGCTGGCGCCTCCTCCTACAATGAGCAGTTCTTC.

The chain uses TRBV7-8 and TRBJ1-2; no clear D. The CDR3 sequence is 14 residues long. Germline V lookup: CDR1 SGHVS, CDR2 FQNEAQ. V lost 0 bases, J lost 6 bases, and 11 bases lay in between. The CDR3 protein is CASSLAPADDGYTF. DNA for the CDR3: TGTGCCAGCAGCTTAGCTCCGGCGGACGATGGCTACACCTTC. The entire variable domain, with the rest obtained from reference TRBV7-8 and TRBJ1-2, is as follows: GAGVSQSPRYKVAKRGQDVALRCDPISGHVSLFWYQQALGQGPEFLTYFQNEAQLDKSGLPSDRFFAERPEGSVSTLKIQRTQQEDSAVYLCASSLAPADDGYTFGSGTRLTVV.

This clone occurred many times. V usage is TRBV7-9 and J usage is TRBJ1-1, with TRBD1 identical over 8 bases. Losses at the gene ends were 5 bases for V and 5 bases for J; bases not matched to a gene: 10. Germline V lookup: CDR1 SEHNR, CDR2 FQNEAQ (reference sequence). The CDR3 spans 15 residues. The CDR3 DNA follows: TGTGCCAGCAGCCCGAGGACAGGGCCGTTAACTGAAGCTTTCTTT. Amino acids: CASSPRTGPLTEAFF.

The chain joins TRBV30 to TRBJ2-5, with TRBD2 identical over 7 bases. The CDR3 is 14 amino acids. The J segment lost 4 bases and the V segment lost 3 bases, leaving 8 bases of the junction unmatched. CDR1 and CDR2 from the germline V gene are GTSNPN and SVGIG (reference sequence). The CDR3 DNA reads TGTGCCTGGAGCCGCACCGGGGGGACAGAGACCCAGTACTTC. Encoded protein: CAWSRTGGTETQYF.

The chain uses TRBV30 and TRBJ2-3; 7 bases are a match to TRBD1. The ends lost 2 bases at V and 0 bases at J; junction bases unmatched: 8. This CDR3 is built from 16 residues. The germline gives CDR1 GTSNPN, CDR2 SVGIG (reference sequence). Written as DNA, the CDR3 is TGTGCCTGGAGTTTCGGGACAGTCGCTAGCACAGATACGCAGTATTTT. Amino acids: CAWSFGTVASTDTQYF. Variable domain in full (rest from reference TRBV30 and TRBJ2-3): SQTIHQWPATLVQPVGSPLSLECTVEGTSNPNLYWYRQAAGRGLQLLFYSVGIGQISSEVPQNLSASRPQDRQFILSSKKLLLSDSGFYLCAWSFGTVASTDTQYFGPGTRLTVL.

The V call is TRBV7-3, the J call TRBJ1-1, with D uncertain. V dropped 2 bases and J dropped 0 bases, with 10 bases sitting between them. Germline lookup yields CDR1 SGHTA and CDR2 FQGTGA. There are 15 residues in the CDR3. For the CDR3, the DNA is TGTGCCAGCAGCTTACTTGGCCGGGTGAACACTGAAGCTTTCTTT. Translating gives CASSLLGRVNTEAFF.

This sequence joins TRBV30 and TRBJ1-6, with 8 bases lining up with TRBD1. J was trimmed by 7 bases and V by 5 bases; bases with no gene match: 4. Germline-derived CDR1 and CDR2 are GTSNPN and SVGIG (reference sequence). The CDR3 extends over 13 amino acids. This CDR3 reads CAWAGQVNSPLHF. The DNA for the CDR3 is TGTGCCTGGGCGGGACAGGTCAATTCACCCCTCCACTTT.